This T cell receptor beta chain was obtained from a study of T cells after yellow fever vaccination. Trimming pared 5 bases from V and 4 bases from J, leaving 11 bases between. Germline CDR1 and CDR2: MNHEY and SMNVEV (reference sequence). The CDR3 totals 13 residues. This clonotype has a count of ten or more. TCRdb fed the 5' RACE reads into MiXCR, producing one record per CDR3 protein. The repertoire holds about 73,000 distinct CDR3 sequences, with 7.5% to 9% as singletons. The chain has TRBV27 and TRBJ2-5; D remains ambiguous. This TCR came from a man in his thirties or forties who received the YFV17D yellow fever vaccine. The sequencing used CD8+ T cells sorted from PBMCs, collected on the day of the yellow fever booster vaccination. The CDR3 sequence is CASSLRIGETQYF. The DNA for the CDR3 is TGTGCCAGCAGTCTCCGTATTGGAGAGACCCAGTACTTC.